This T cell receptor (beta chain) was retrieved from a study of blood T cell repertoires in COVID-19 (dated by TCRdb to 2020 to 2022). For the wider study: Collaborator samples came from the United States, Italy and Spain and covered acute and convalescent phases of COVID-19. The material from the prospective study consisted of cDNA or gDNA derived from T cells, B-cell-depleted T cells, or PBMCs. Subjects who had been exposed to COVID-19, were actively infected with it, or had recovered from it provided the deeply sampled blood TCRbeta repertoires that made up the dataset. The repertoires were released in a freely available public database intended as a resource for research on the immune response to SARS-CoV-2. The samples were drawn from the first 160 participants of the ongoing ImmuneRACE study and from 1,200 or so subjects provided by 6 global collaborators. Sample metadata almost always included a de-identified subject ID, COVID-19 status, age in years and sex. Where available, HLA class I and class II types were taken from metadata supplied by the sample provider and were not determined by assay-based typing. Study-level results and caveats: The quantity of clinical and demographic metadata differed by source and by participant and was supplied without curation.

The CDR3 runs 17 residues from the cysteine to the phenylalanine. Only the CDR3 DNA stays, 51 bases, in frame from base 1. The germline V gene yields MNHNS for CDR1 and SASEGT for CDR2. Ends trimmed: V by 0 bases, J by 3 bases; bases unmatched to a gene: 5. Whole blood was collected in K2EDTA tubes by collaborating institutions according to the institutions' own protocols. For TCRbeta analysis, collaborators shipped samples as frozen whole blood, isolated PBMCs, or DNA extracted from either of those sample types. For this clone: No cognate antigen has been identified for it. Base qualities are not provided; no much larger clone lies one nucleotide away.

TCRbeta CDR3 regions were amplified from genomic DNA by means of the immunoSEQ Assay, a bias-controlled multiplex PCR. Turning to the authors' computational methods: The number of nucleated cells in each sample was estimated by amplification of reference gene primers within the assay. To quantify the absolute abundance of each unique TCRbeta CDR3 rearrangement, sequence reads were collapsed and filtered. Productive Simpson clonality was computed per sample as the square root of Simpson's diversity index over productive rearrangements. TCRdb took this table from immuneACCESS and kept in-frame rearrangements with V and J called. Such tables lack part of the clones; where checked against another copy, unresolved V genes explain under half of the gap, and the rest is unexplained. The DNA was the basis for D and trimming; V, J and clone size are from that table. This sample holds over 95,000 clones; approximately 80% were observed only once. 8% to 13% of the sample comes from the top ten.

The TCR was taken from a human donor in a cohort sampled during active COVID-19. The material sequenced was peripheral blood. The chain is encoded by TRBV6-1 joined to TRBJ1-4, with TRBD1 matching 9 junction bases. The base sequence is TGTGCCAGCAGTGAAGCGGACAGGGGCCGGGCTAATGAAAAACTGTTTTTT. Its translation is CASSEADRGRANEKLFF.